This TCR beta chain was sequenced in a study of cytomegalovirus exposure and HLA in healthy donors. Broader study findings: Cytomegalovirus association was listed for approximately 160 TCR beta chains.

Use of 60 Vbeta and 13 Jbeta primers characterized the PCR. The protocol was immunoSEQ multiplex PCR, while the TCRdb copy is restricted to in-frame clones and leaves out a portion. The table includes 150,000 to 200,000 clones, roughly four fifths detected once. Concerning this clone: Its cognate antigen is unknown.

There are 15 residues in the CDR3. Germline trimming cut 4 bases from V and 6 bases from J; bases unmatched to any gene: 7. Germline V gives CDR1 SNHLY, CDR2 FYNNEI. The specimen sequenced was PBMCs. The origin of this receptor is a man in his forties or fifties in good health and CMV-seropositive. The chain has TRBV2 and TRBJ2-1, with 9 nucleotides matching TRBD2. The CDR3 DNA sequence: TGTGCCAGCAGTGTCTTGGCGGGGGGGCCCAATGAGCAGTTCTTC. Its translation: CASSVLAGGPNEQFF.